A selection of T cell receptor beta chains follows, all from one sample in a study of CD8 T cells in ankylosing spondylitis. TCRdb analysed the 5' RACE reads with MiXCR anew, one entry per CDR3 protein. There are about 540,000 distinct CDR3 sequences in the sample; roughly 12% occur only once, and almost 7% lies in the top ten. Sequenced material: blood, either unsorted or a sorted T cell fraction (not recorded which). The receptors shown here come from a male donor with ankylosing spondylitis. The CDR3 runs from the conserved cysteine through the conserved F or W. A D gene is named only where the DNA matches it firmly. Clone size is given for some rows only: seen once, a few or many times, or a class if the clone is expanded.

clone_size d_call cdr3_length j_call v_call cdr3_nt cdr3_aa
- - 13 TRBJ1-1 TRBV7-9 TGTGCCAGCAGCTTCGACGAAAGTACTGAAGCTTTCTTT CASSFDESTEAFF
few - 13 TRBJ2-5 TRBV24-1 TGTGCCACCAGTGATCCCGGGGCGGAGACCCAGTACTTC CATSDPGAETQYF
- TRBD1 13 TRBJ2-1 TRBV10-3 TGTGCCACAAGGGACAGGGGGGACAATGAGCAGTTCTTC CATRDRGDNEQFF
many - 11 TRBJ2-5 TRBV5-1 TGCGCCAGCAGCTTGGAAGGAGCCCAGTACTTC CASSLEGAQYF
- TRBD1 16 TRBJ1-1 TRBV7-6 TGTGCCAGCAGCTTTCACCGGGACAGGGGGCGGACTGAAGCTTTCTTT CASSFHRDRGRTEAFF
few TRBD1 15 TRBJ2-5 TRBV5-1 TGCGCCAGCAGCCAGCTAGGGACAGGGCAAGAGACCCAGTACTTC CASSQLGTGQETQYF
- TRBD1 16 TRBJ1-2 TRBV14 TGTGCCAGCAGCCAAGAAGGACAGGGGACCTACTATGGCTACACCTTC CASSQEGQGTYYGYTF
few - 15 TRBJ1-2 TRBV7-2 TGTGCCAGCAGCTTAAACCCGACTTCCCGTTATGGCTACACCTTC CASSLNPTSRYGYTF
few TRBD1 15 TRBJ2-5 TRBV11-2 TGTGCCAGCAGCTTAGCACTGGGACAGCAAGAGACCCAGTACTTC CASSLALGQQETQYF
few TRBD1 15 TRBJ2-3 TRBV2 TGTGCCAGCAGGTTAACAGGGGGGACCACAGATACGCAGTATTTT CASRLTGGTTDTQYF
many TRBD1 14 TRBJ1-5 TRBV20-1 TGCAGTGCTAGAAGGACAGGGTTCGATCAGCCCCAGCATTTT CSARRTGFDQPQHF
- - 12 TRBJ1-2 TRBV6-1 TGTGCCACCCGGTGGGGGGGCGATGGCTACACCTTC CATRWGGDGYTF
- TRBD2 13 TRBJ2-7 TRBV27 TGTGCCAGCACCACAGGGACTAGCGGGTTTAAGTACTTC CASTTGTSGFKYF
- TRBD1 15 TRBJ1-5 TRBV20-1 TGCAGTGCTAGATCCATACCGGGACAGATTCAGCCCCAGCATTTT CSARSIPGQIQPQHF
- - 16 TRBJ1-1 TRBV3-1 TGTGCCAGCAGCCGGAGTAGTACACGGGACCACGGCCCAGAGCGGTTT CASSRSSTRDHGPERF
- - 15 TRBJ1-5 TRBV7-2 TGTGCCAGCTGCTTAGCGTTGGGCGGCGATCAGCCCCAGCATTTT CASCLALGGDQPQHF
few - 13 TRBJ1-5 TRBV6-1 TGTGCCAGCAGTGAAGTTGGCCGGGAAGCCCAGCATTTT CASSEVGREAQHF
many TRBD2 14 TRBJ2-1 TRBV11-2 TGTGCCAGCAGCGTGACTAGCGAGAGGCCTGAGCAGTTCTTC CASSVTSERPEQFF
- TRBD2 17 TRBJ2-5 TRBV10-2 TGCGCCAGCAGTGAAGCCAGCGGGAGGGCCTCACGGGAGACCCAGTACTTC CASSEASGRASRETQYF
few TRBD2 17 TRBJ2-3 TRBV7-2 TGTGCCAGCAGCTTAGTCCCTAGCGGGAGTATCCCAGATACGCAGTATTTT CASSLVPSGSIPDTQYF
many - 14 TRBJ2-3 TRBV5-1 TGTGCCAGCAGCTTAGGTCGCACCACAGATACGCAGTATTTT CASSLGRTTDTQYF
few TRBD2 15 TRBJ2-3 TRBV20-1 TGCAGTGCTCTCACGGGGGGAGGGCTAAGAGATACGCAGTATTTT CSALTGGGLRDTQYF
few - 19 TRBJ1-1 TRBV4-1 TGCGCCAGCAGCCACCTTTACTTGGGGGTCTCGGAAATGAACACTGAAGCTTTCTTT CASSHLYLGVSEMNTEAFF
few TRBD1 13 TRBJ1-2 TRBV5-1 TGCGCCAGCAGCGAGACAGGGTACTATGGCTACACCTTC CASSETGYYGYTF
- TRBD2 14 TRBJ2-1 TRBV27 TGTGCCAGCAGTTTAAAGGGACTAGCGAATGAGCAGTTCTTC CASSLKGLANEQFF
few TRBD1 16 TRBJ2-2 TRBV5-4 TGTGCCAGCAGCTTTGCAGGGGGAGTCAGCACCGGGGAGCTGTTTTTT CASSFAGGVSTGELFF
- - 14 TRBJ2-2 TRBV7-9 TGTGCCAGCAGCTTAACTCCCAAGGTCGGGGAGCTGTTTTTT CASSLTPKVGELFF
- TRBD2 14 TRBJ2-5 TRBV20-1 TGCAGTGCTAGAGACCACATCAGCGGGGCCTACATACACTTC CSARDHISGAYIHF
- - 16 TRBJ2-5 TRBV24-1 TGTGCCACCAGTGATCCTAAGGAGGGCGGGGAAGAGACCCAGTACTTC CATSDPKEGGEETQYF
many - 12 TRBJ1-1 TRBV15 TGTGCCACCAGCATTACAGTGGGAGAAGCTTTCTTT CATSITVGEAFF
- TRBD2 17 TRBJ2-1 TRBV2 TGTGCCAGCAGCAACCCGGGACTAGCGGGGTCCTACAATGAGCAGTTCTTC CASSNPGLAGSYNEQFF
- - 15 TRBJ2-1 TRBV4-1 TGCGCCAGCAGCCAAGTAGGGGGCGGGAGGATAAAGCAGTTCTTC CASSQVGGGRIKQFF
- - 16 TRBJ2-3 TRBV5-5 TGTGCCAGCAGCTCCGTGGGGCGAGGAAGCACAGATACGCAGTATTTT CASSSVGRGSTDTQYF
- - 14 TRBJ1-2 TRBV14 TGTGCCAGCAGCCAAGACAGGGGCGCCTATGGCTACACCTTC CASSQDRGAYGYTF
few - 12 TRBJ2-7 TRBV29-1 TGCAGCGTTGCCGTACTAGAAGGCGAGCAGTACTTC CSVAVLEGEQYF
few - 15 TRBJ2-2 TRBV6-5 TGTGCCAGCAGTTACTTGGCGGGGCAGACCGGGGAGCTGTTTTTT CASSYLAGQTGELFF
- TRBD1 15 TRBJ2-7 TRBV20-1 TGCAGTGCTGGAGGGGGACAGGGGAGACCCTACGAGCAGTACTTC CSAGGGQGRPYEQYF
- - 15 TRBJ1-2 TRBV20-1 TGCAGTGCTAGACGACAGGACCCGGGGGACTATGGCTACACCTTC CSARRQDPGDYGYTF
- TRBD2 16 TRBJ2-3 TRBV20-1 TGCAGTGCTAGAGATCTGCTAGCGGGAGCGGTAGATACGCAGTATTTT CSARDLLAGAVDTQYF
many TRBD2 14 TRBJ2-1 TRBV5-1 TGCGCCAGCAGCTTCACTAGCGGGATCAATGAGCAGTTCTTC CASSFTSGINEQFF
many - 14 TRBJ2-6 TRBV6-2/TRBV6-3 TGTGCCAGCAGTTACTTATCTGGGGCCAACGTCCTGACTTTC CASSYLSGANVLTF
many TRBD1 14 TRBJ2-7 TRBV12-3/TRBV12-4 TGTGCCAGCAGTGCGACAGGGGGGGCCTACGAGCAGTACTTC CASSATGGAYEQYF
- TRBD1 13 TRBJ1-2 TRBV27 TGTGCCAGCAGTTTTGACAGGGACGGCGGCTACACCTTC CASSFDRDGGYTF
- - 14 TRBJ1-1 TRBV5-1 TGCGCCAGCAGCGCCCTCAACGGGGACACTGAAGCTTTCTTT CASSALNGDTEAFF
- TRBD2 17 TRBJ2-5 TRBV6-5 TGTGCCAGCAGCTTACTGGGGACTAGCGGAATGCAAGAGACCCAGTACTTC CASSLLGTSGMQETQYF
few - 16 TRBJ2-1 TRBV9 TGTGCCAGCAGCGACTCGACTCCGACGAATACTAGAGAGCAGTTCTTC CASSDSTPTNTREQFF
many - 13 TRBJ2-5 TRBV29-1 TGCAGCGTTGCACAGCAGACCCAAGAGACCCAGTACTTC CSVAQQTQETQYF
- - 14 TRBJ1-6 TRBV7-9 TGTGCCAGCAGTATGGGACGGGTTAATTCACCCCTCCACTTT CASSMGRVNSPLHF
few - 13 TRBJ2-1 TRBV20-1 TGCAGTGCTAGAGAATACAGGATAGATGAGCAGTTCTTC CSAREYRIDEQFF
few TRBD1 14 TRBJ1-1 TRBV12-3/TRBV12-4 TGTGCCAGCAGACTCAGGGGGCTGGGCACTGAAGCTTTCTTT CASRLRGLGTEAFF
few - 14 TRBJ1-6 TRBV4-1 TGCGCCAGCAGCCCACCGGGCCAGAATTCACCCCTCCACTTT CASSPPGQNSPLHF
few TRBD2 14 TRBJ2-7 TRBV20-1 TGCAGTGCAATACTAGCGGGGTCCTCCTACGAGCAGTACTTC CSAILAGSSYEQYF